A selection of T cell receptor beta chains follows, all from one sample in a study of blood T cell repertoires in COVID-19. Produced via immunoSEQ multiplex PCR; TCRdb's table is partial and in-frame only. The sample contains approximately 300,000 clones, about 86% of which appear only once. Sequencing was carried out using peripheral blood. The receptor set was obtained from a woman between 50 and 59 years old with acute or convalescent COVID-19. The CDR3 runs from the conserved cysteine through the conserved F or W. The order of the fields is V gene, J gene, clone size, D gene, CDR3 DNA, CDR3 protein. D genes are given only for firm matches. Rows may omit the clone size; those that give it use once, few, many or a size class.

V gene: TRBV3-1/TRBV3-2
J gene: TRBJ2-5
clone size: once
D gene: TRBD1
CDR3 DNA: TGTGCCAGCAGCCTCGGGACAGGAGAAGAGACCCAGTACTTC
CDR3 protein: CASSLGTGEETQYF

V gene: TRBV2
J gene: TRBJ2-3
clone size: few
D gene: TRBD2
CDR3 DNA: TGTGCCAGCATTGAGCGGGAGGAAAGCACAGATACGCAGTATTTT
CDR3 protein: CASIEREESTDTQYF

V gene: TRBV19
J gene: TRBJ1-1
clone size: NA
D gene: TRBD1
CDR3 DNA: TGTGCCAGTAGATTTGCGGGACAGGGGACAGGGAACACTGAAGCTTTCTTT
CDR3 protein: CASRFAGQGTGNTEAFF

V gene: TRBV6-6
J gene: TRBJ1-1
clone size: NA
D gene: NA
CDR3 DNA: TGTGCCAGCATAAACGGGGGGAACACTGAAGCTTTCTTT
CDR3 protein: CASINGGNTEAFF

V gene: TRBV30
J gene: TRBJ1-2
clone size: NA
D gene: NA
CDR3 DNA: TGTGCCTGGAGCCCTGGGGGGAACTATGGCTACACCTTC
CDR3 protein: CAWSPGGNYGYTF

V gene: TRBV9
J gene: TRBJ1-4
clone size: once
D gene: TRBD1
CDR3 DNA: TGTGCCAGCAGCCCAACAGGGGGTCGGGAAAAACTGTTTTTT
CDR3 protein: CASSPTGGREKLFF

V gene: TRBV2
J gene: TRBJ2-2
clone size: few
D gene: TRBD1
CDR3 DNA: TGTGCCAGCAGCCCCGGGACAGGGGTGATCACCGGGGAGCTGTTTTTT
CDR3 protein: CASSPGTGVITGELFF

V gene: TRBV27
J gene: TRBJ2-3
clone size: NA
D gene: NA
CDR3 DNA: TGTGCCAGCAGTTCCGCAGGGTCCGGGAGTGGTGATACGCAGTATTTT
CDR3 protein: CASSSAGSGSGDTQYF

V gene: TRBV5-1
J gene: TRBJ1-4
clone size: NA
D gene: NA
CDR3 DNA: TGCGCCAGCAGCAAAGGACAGACTAATGAAAAACTGTTTTTT
CDR3 protein: CASSKGQTNEKLFF

V gene: TRBV6-5
J gene: TRBJ1-1
clone size: NA
D gene: NA
CDR3 DNA: TGTGCCAGCAGTTACACCTCCGGGGGGTCCACTGAAGCTTTCTTT
CDR3 protein: CASSYTSGGSTEAFF

V gene: TRBV28
J gene: TRBJ1-2
clone size: NA
D gene: TRBD1
CDR3 DNA: TGTGCCAGCAGTTTTGGACAGGGTACCTTCTATGGCTACACCTTC
CDR3 protein: CASSFGQGTFYGYTF

V gene: TRBV15
J gene: TRBJ2-1
clone size: NA
D gene: TRBD1
CDR3 DNA: TGTGCCACCAGCAGGGACAGGCTATACAATGAGCAGTTCTTC
CDR3 protein: CATSRDRLYNEQFF

V gene: TRBV19
J gene: TRBJ1-1
clone size: NA
D gene: TRBD1
CDR3 DNA: TGTGCCAGTATGGAGGACAGGACCAACACTGAAGCTTTCTTT
CDR3 protein: CASMEDRTNTEAFF

V gene: TRBV5-1
J gene: TRBJ1-3
clone size: NA
D gene: TRBD1
CDR3 DNA: TGCGCCAGCAGCGCCCTGACAGGGCCCTCTGGAAACACCATATATTTT
CDR3 protein: CASSALTGPSGNTIYF

V gene: TRBV9
J gene: TRBJ2-2
clone size: NA
D gene: NA
CDR3 DNA: TGTGCCAGCCGAATCAGTCCGAACACCGGGGAGCTGTTTTTT
CDR3 protein: CASRISPNTGELFF

V gene: TRBV5-1
J gene: TRBJ2-7
clone size: NA
D gene: NA
CDR3 DNA: TGCGCCAGCAGGGAGGGAGGGGGAGGCGACGAGCAGTACTTC
CDR3 protein: CASREGGGGDEQYF

V gene: TRBV18
J gene: TRBJ2-3
clone size: NA
D gene: NA
CDR3 DNA: TGTGCCAGCTCACCACCGGAGGGATCGATAACAGATACGCAGTATTTT
CDR3 protein: CASSPPEGSITDTQYF

V gene: TRBV29-1
J gene: TRBJ1-1
clone size: NA
D gene: TRBD1
CDR3 DNA: TGCAGCGCTACTCGGGACAGGGAGGACACTGAAGCTTTCTTT
CDR3 protein: CSATRDREDTEAFF

V gene: TRBV4-3
J gene: TRBJ2-3
clone size: few
D gene: NA
CDR3 DNA: TGCGCCAGCAGCCAAGATGGTCAGGGGACTACCGCGTATTTT
CDR3 protein: CASSQDGQGTTAYF

V gene: TRBV30
J gene: TRBJ1-5
clone size: few
D gene: TRBD1
CDR3 DNA: TGTGCTTCTTCAGGGGGGAGCAATCAGCCCCAGCATTTT
CDR3 protein: CASSGGSNQPQHF

V gene: TRBV10-3
J gene: TRBJ2-5
clone size: NA
D gene: NA
CDR3 DNA: TGTGCCATAGGGCTAGAACTGGAAAGCGGGGAGACCCAGTACTTC
CDR3 protein: CAIGLELESGETQYF

V gene: TRBV24-1
J gene: TRBJ1-5
clone size: NA
D gene: TRBD1
CDR3 DNA: TGTGCCACCAGTGAAGGACAGGGATCGCCCCAGCATTTT
CDR3 protein: CATSEGQGSPQHF

V gene: TRBV27
J gene: TRBJ1-1
clone size: NA
D gene: NA
CDR3 DNA: TGTGCCAGCAGTTCCTCCTTTAGCACTGAAGCTTTCTTT
CDR3 protein: CASSSSFSTEAFF

V gene: TRBV10-3
J gene: TRBJ1-2
clone size: NA
D gene: TRBD1
CDR3 DNA: TGTGCCATCCAGGGACAGGGGGCGCGTGGCTATGGCTACACCTTC
CDR3 protein: CAIQGQGARGYGYTF

V gene: TRBV5-1
J gene: TRBJ1-2
clone size: NA
D gene: TRBD1
CDR3 DNA: TGCGCCAGCAGCTTGGGAGGACAGGGAAACTATGGCTACACCTTC
CDR3 protein: CASSLGGQGNYGYTF

V gene: TRBV3-1/TRBV3-2
J gene: TRBJ1-1
clone size: NA
D gene: TRBD1
CDR3 DNA: TGTGCCAGCAGCCGTTGGACAGGGAGGGGTAACACTGAAGCTTTCTTT
CDR3 protein: CASSRWTGRGNTEAFF

V gene: TRBV12-5
J gene: TRBJ1-1
clone size: few
D gene: TRBD1
CDR3 DNA: TGTGCTAGTGGTCGCCGACAGGGGCAGAACACTGAAGCTTTCTTT
CDR3 protein: CASGRRQGQNTEAFF

V gene: TRBV10-1
J gene: TRBJ1-3
clone size: NA
D gene: NA
CDR3 DNA: TGCGCCAGCAGTCCGACAGTCTCTGGAAACACCATATATTTT
CDR3 protein: CASSPTVSGNTIYF

V gene: TRBV29-1
J gene: TRBJ1-1
clone size: few
D gene: NA
CDR3 DNA: TGCAGCGTTGACGGACGGGGGGCTGGTACTGAAGCTTTCTTT
CDR3 protein: CSVDGRGAGTEAFF

V gene: TRBV2
J gene: TRBJ1-2
clone size: NA
D gene: NA
CDR3 DNA: TGTGCCAGCTCCCCGCGGCCCGGTGGCTACACCTTC
CDR3 protein: CASSPRPGGYTF

V gene: TRBV24-1
J gene: TRBJ1-5
clone size: NA
D gene: TRBD1
CDR3 DNA: TGTGCCACCAGTGATCCCAATACCCCTTTGGGACAGGGAAGGCAGCCCCAGCATTTT
CDR3 protein: CATSDPNTPLGQGRQPQHF

V gene: TRBV29-1
J gene: TRBJ1-1
clone size: NA
D gene: NA
CDR3 DNA: TGCAGCGTTGAGAAGGAGGTCCCTGAAGCTTTCTTT
CDR3 protein: CSVEKEVPEAFF

V gene: TRBV7-6
J gene: TRBJ2-5
clone size: NA
D gene: NA
CDR3 DNA: TGTGCCAGCAGCCTAACTAGTAGTTTCGGAGAGACCCAGTACTTC
CDR3 protein: CASSLTSSFGETQYF

V gene: TRBV5-1
J gene: TRBJ1-2
clone size: NA
D gene: NA
CDR3 DNA: TGCGCCAGCAGCTTGGCCGGGAGGACAGACTATGGCTACACCTTC
CDR3 protein: CASSLAGRTDYGYTF

V gene: TRBV3-1/TRBV3-2
J gene: TRBJ2-5
clone size: NA
D gene: NA
CDR3 DNA: TGTGCCAGCAGCCAAGACGCGGCAGGGGAGACCCAGTACTTC
CDR3 protein: CASSQDAAGETQYF

V gene: TRBV10-3
J gene: TRBJ1-1
clone size: NA
D gene: NA
CDR3 DNA: TGTGCCATCAGTGAGTCGGCGCAGGGGACGAACACTGAAGCTTTCTTT
CDR3 protein: CAISESAQGTNTEAFF

V gene: TRBV4-1
J gene: TRBJ1-5
clone size: NA
D gene: NA
CDR3 DNA: TGCGCCAGCAGCCAAGATCCCCGTAGCAATCAGCCCCAGCATTTT
CDR3 protein: CASSQDPRSNQPQHF

V gene: TRBV5-1
J gene: TRBJ1-4
clone size: NA
D gene: NA
CDR3 DNA: TGCGCCAGCAGCTTGGACAGCTCTAATGAAAAACTGTTTTTT
CDR3 protein: CASSLDSSNEKLFF

V gene: TRBV3-1/TRBV3-2
J gene: TRBJ2-1
clone size: NA
D gene: TRBD2
CDR3 DNA: TGTGCCAGCAGCCAGAGTTCTAGCGGATACAATGAGCAGTTCTTC
CDR3 protein: CASSQSSSGYNEQFF

V gene: TRBV30
J gene: TRBJ2-1
clone size: NA
D gene: TRBD1
CDR3 DNA: TGTGCCTGGAGCTTCAGGGGGCTATACAATGAGCAGTTCTTC
CDR3 protein: CAWSFRGLYNEQFF

V gene: TRBV5-5
J gene: TRBJ1-4
clone size: NA
D gene: NA
CDR3 DNA: TGTGCCAGCAGCTTGACAGGGTTAGCGGGTGAAAAACTGTTTTTT
CDR3 protein: CASSLTGLAGEKLFF

V gene: TRBV7-2
J gene: TRBJ2-1
clone size: NA
D gene: TRBD2
CDR3 DNA: TGTGCCAGCAGCGCTCAGAAGCGGGGTGGAGAATACAATGAGCAGTTCTTC
CDR3 protein: CASSAQKRGGEYNEQFF

V gene: TRBV9
J gene: TRBJ2-1
clone size: many
D gene: TRBD2
CDR3 DNA: TGTGCCAGCAGCCCGGTCGGGGCAGGGACCGGGACTAGCGGATTTAATGAGCAGTTCTTC
CDR3 protein: CASSPVGAGTGTSGFNEQFF

V gene: TRBV10-3
J gene: TRBJ2-3
clone size: NA
D gene: TRBD2
CDR3 DNA: TGTACTAGTCGAACTAGCGGGAGCCTAATCCCTAGCACAGATACGCAGTATTTT
CDR3 protein: CTSRTSGSLIPSTDTQYF

V gene: TRBV7-2
J gene: TRBJ2-1
clone size: NA
D gene: NA
CDR3 DNA: TGTGCCAGCAGCTTAGTCCCGGGTTACAATGAGCAGTTCTTC
CDR3 protein: CASSLVPGYNEQFF

V gene: TRBV7-8
J gene: TRBJ1-2
clone size: NA
D gene: TRBD1
CDR3 DNA: TGTGCCAGCAGCCCGGGGGGGACAGGGGTATTATTTTATGGCTACACCTTC
CDR3 protein: CASSPGGTGVLFYGYTF

V gene: TRBV2
J gene: TRBJ1-6
clone size: many
D gene: NA
CDR3 DNA: TGTGCCAGCAGTGATCGGGGCAGGGGCGGGGGAAATTCACCCCTCCACTTT
CDR3 protein: CASSDRGRGGGNSPLHF

V gene: TRBV3-1/TRBV3-2
J gene: TRBJ2-5
clone size: NA
D gene: TRBD2
CDR3 DNA: TGTGCCAGCAGCCAAGGCCAGATAGCGGGGGCCGGGGAGACCCAGTACTTC
CDR3 protein: CASSQGQIAGAGETQYF

V gene: TRBV27
J gene: TRBJ2-7
clone size: NA
D gene: TRBD2
CDR3 DNA: TGTGCCACCTCCTGGGGGGGCGAGCAGTACTTC
CDR3 protein: CATSWGGEQYF

V gene: TRBV20-1
J gene: TRBJ2-7
clone size: NA
D gene: NA
CDR3 DNA: TGCAGTGCTGTTCGGGCCTACGAGCAGTACTTC
CDR3 protein: CSAVRAYEQYF

V gene: TRBV15
J gene: TRBJ1-1
clone size: NA
D gene: NA
CDR3 DNA: TGTGCCACCAGCAGAGGGGCTTTGGACACTGAAGCTTTCTTT
CDR3 protein: CATSRGALDTEAFF

V gene: TRBV25-1
J gene: TRBJ1-2
clone size: NA
D gene: NA
CDR3 DNA: TGTGCCAGCAGTGATCGCGGGGTCTTCTATGGCTACACCTTC
CDR3 protein: CASSDRGVFYGYTF

V gene: TRBV27
J gene: TRBJ1-2
clone size: once
D gene: NA
CDR3 DNA: TGTGCCAGCAGCCGGGACATCAACTATGGCTACACCTTC
CDR3 protein: CASSRDINYGYTF

V gene: TRBV30
J gene: TRBJ2-2
clone size: NA
D gene: NA
CDR3 DNA: TGTGCCTGGAGTGTTTTGGGTCCTTCGGGCGGGGAGCTGTTTTTT
CDR3 protein: CAWSVLGPSGGELFF

V gene: TRBV5-1
J gene: TRBJ2-5
clone size: few
D gene: TRBD1
CDR3 DNA: TGCGCCAGCAGCTTGGGTACAGGGGTTTTGGAGACCCAGTACTTC
CDR3 protein: CASSLGTGVLETQYF

V gene: TRBV27
J gene: TRBJ2-5
clone size: NA
D gene: TRBD2
CDR3 DNA: TGTGCCAGCAGTTTATCTGGCGGGAGGGCCGCCAGGGAGACCCAGTACTTC
CDR3 protein: CASSLSGGRAARETQYF

V gene: TRBV7-2
J gene: TRBJ1-2
clone size: NA
D gene: NA
CDR3 DNA: TGTGCCAGCAGCTCAGTGACCGAGGGCTATGGCTACACCTTC
CDR3 protein: CASSSVTEGYGYTF

V gene: TRBV27
J gene: TRBJ2-1
clone size: NA
D gene: TRBD2
CDR3 DNA: TGTGCCAGCAGTGGGGCTAGCGGGGGCGGATACAATGAGCAGTTCTTC
CDR3 protein: CASSGASGGGYNEQFF

V gene: TRBV4-1
J gene: TRBJ1-2
clone size: NA
D gene: TRBD1
CDR3 DNA: TGCGCCAGCAGCCAAAAGGGGACAGGGGGCGGTCTCGGCTACACCTTC
CDR3 protein: CASSQKGTGGGLGYTF